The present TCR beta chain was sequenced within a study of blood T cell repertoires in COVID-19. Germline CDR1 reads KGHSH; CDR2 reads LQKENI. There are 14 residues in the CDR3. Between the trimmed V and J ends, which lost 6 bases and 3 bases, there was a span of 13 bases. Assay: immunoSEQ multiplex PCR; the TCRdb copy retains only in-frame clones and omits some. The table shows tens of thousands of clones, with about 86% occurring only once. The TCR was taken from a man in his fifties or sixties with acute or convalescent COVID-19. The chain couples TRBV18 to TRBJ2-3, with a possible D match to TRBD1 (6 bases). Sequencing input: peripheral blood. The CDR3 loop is CASSPTGSTDTQYF. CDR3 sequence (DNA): TGTGCCAGCTCGCCAACAGGGTCAACAGATACGCAGTATTTT. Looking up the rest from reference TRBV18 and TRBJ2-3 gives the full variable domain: NAGVMQNPRHLVRRRGQEARLRCSPMKGHSHVYWYRQLPEEGLKFMVYLQKENIIDESGMPKERFSAEFPKEGPSILRIQQVVRGDSAAYFCASSPTGSTDTQYFGPGTRLTVL.